These 30 T cell receptor beta chains share one sample of origin, sequenced in a study of CD8 T cells in ankylosing spondylitis. Via MiXCR, TCRdb re-called the 5' RACE reads, giving one row per CDR3 protein. The sample has 150,000 to 200,000 distinct CDR3 sequences; roughly 13% are singletons. Sequencing input: blood, either unsorted or a sorted T cell fraction (not recorded which). The source is a male donor with ankylosing spondylitis or in good health (not recorded which).

Worth noting for this clonotype: The junction differs from germline at one of its ends, possibly a read error. The V call is TRBV9, the J call TRBJ2-3; TRBD1 might be the D (5 bases). Germline V CDR1 and CDR2: SGDLS, YYNGEE. The CDR3 is made up of 14 amino acids. The CDR3 reads CASSVARHTGTQYF. CDR3 in DNA: TGTGCCAGCAGCGTAGCTCGGCACACAGGTACGCAGTATTTT.

In this sample, this clonotype turned up a few times. V and J are TRBV20-1 and TRBJ2-1; tentatively, D is TRBD2 (5 bases). Per germline, CDR1 DFQATT and CDR2 SNEGSKA (reference sequence). The V and J ends lost 6 bases and 3 bases respectively, with 18 bases between them. The CDR3 extends over 15 amino acids. The CDR3 region is CSAESGAEDYNEQFF. The CDR3 DNA follows: TGCAGTGCCGAGAGCGGAGCGGAGGACTACAATGAGCAGTTCTTC.

In its sample, this clonotype was seen many times. This chain joins TRBV5-1 and TRBJ2-1; D not resolved. The germline gives CDR1 SGHRS, CDR2 YFSETQ. CDR3 length: 13 amino acids. Trimming pared 4 bases from V and 8 bases from J, leaving 13 bases between. The CDR3 region is CASSLGMGDEQFF. CDR3 bases: TGCGCCAGCAGCCTGGGGATGGGCGATGAGCAGTTCTTC.

V usage is TRBV5-1 and J usage is TRBJ2-7, with D maybe TRBD2 (6 bases). CDR1 and CDR2 from the germline V gene are SGHRS and YFSETQ. Trimming left V 0 bases short and J 5 bases short, with 18 bases between. CDR3 length: 16 residues. The CDR3 sequence is CASSLALQGLLDEQYF. The CDR3 nucleotides read TGCGCCAGCAGCTTGGCCTTGCAGGGACTTCTCGACGAGCAGTACTTC.

The J gene is TRBJ1-4, the V gene TRBV15; D unresolved. The CDR3 is 16 residues long. Trimming stripped 5 bases from V and 8 bases from J, with 21 bases between. From germline, CDR1 is LNHNV and CDR2 YYDKDF (reference sequence). The CDR3 bases are TGTGCCACCAGCGGTACCCGGACGGAGATGGGGGAAAAACTGTTTTTT. It translates to CATSGTRTEMGEKLFF.

This clonotype was seen only a few times. The chain links TRBV12-3 or TRBV12-4 to TRBJ2-7; no firm D call. The CDR3 spans 12 residues. The germline V and J ends were trimmed by 6 bases and 5 bases, with 11 bases remaining between them. The CDR3 DNA follows: TGTGCCAGCAGCCCGCGTAGGGACGAGCAGTACTTC. Amino acids: CASSPRRDEQYF.

DNA of the CDR3: TGTGCCAGCAGCCTGGGGTGGGCTAGCGGGACGCGGCCAGGAGAGACCCAGTACTTC. Protein: CASSLGWASGTRPGETQYF. J is TRBJ2-5 and V is TRBV12-3 or TRBV12-4; the match to TRBD2 covers 9 bases. Trimming at V came to 6 bases and at J to 4 bases, leaving 21 bases not matched to a gene. There are 19 residues in the CDR3.

This clonotype was counted a few times. The rearrangement uses TRBV10-2 and TRBJ2-1, with D unresolved. The V end was cut by 0 bases, the J end by 5 bases, with 5 bases between. CDR1 is WSHSY and CDR2 is SAAADI in the germline V gene. CDR3 length equals 13 residues. The DNA of the CDR3 is TGCGCCAGCAGTGAGTCGGAGAACAATGAGCAGTTCTTC. It yields the protein CASSESENNEQFF.

J is TRBJ2-1 and V is TRBV20-1; D perhaps matches TRBD1 (6 bases). Germline V gene lookup returns CDR1 DFQATT and CDR2 SNEGSKA (reference sequence). The CDR3 is 15 amino acids. V was trimmed by 2 bases and J by 8 bases, leaving 19 bases between them. The CDR3 region has the DNA TGCAGTGCTAGACCCGACACATCCCCAGGGGATGAGCAGTTCTTC. Residues: CSARPDTSPGDEQFF.

The chain joins TRBV5-6 to TRBJ2-1; 7 positions agree with TRBD2. Trimming took 5 bases from V and 1 from J; bases not matched to a gene: 9. CDR3 length: 16 residues. CDR1 SGHDT and CDR2 YYEEEE come from the germline V gene. CDR3 in amino acids: CASSSLSGYSYNEQFF. The CDR3 DNA reads TGTGCCAGCAGTTCCCTTAGCGGGTATTCCTACAATGAGCAGTTCTTC.

The chain combines TRBV4-1 with TRBJ1-1; TRBD1 agrees at 8 bases. CDR1 is MGHRA and CDR2 is YSYEKL in the germline V gene. The length of the CDR3 is 15 residues. Unmatched junction bases numbered 7, after V lost 1 base and J lost 6 bases. CDR3 sequence: CASSQAPTGGAEAFF. CDR3 coding DNA: TGCGCCAGCAGCCAAGCCCCAACAGGGGGAGCTGAAGCTTTCTTT.

The chain has TRBV4-1 and TRBJ2-1, with TRBD2 matching over 14 bases. V shed 4 bases and J 4 bases; nucleotides not matched to a gene: 9. Germline V gene lookup returns CDR1 MGHRA and CDR2 YSYEKL. The CDR3 is 18 amino acids. The CDR3 is CASSRGTSGSLMYNEQFF. CDR3 bases: TGCGCCAGCAGCCGCGGGACTAGCGGGAGTCTGATGTACAATGAGCAGTTCTTC.

This clonotype was seen more than once but under ten times. The genes are TRBV6-1 and TRBJ2-5, with D unclear. The CDR3 runs to 16 residues. Trimming took off 3 bases at V and 0 bases at J, with 14 bases between the two ends. In germline, CDR1 is MNHNS, CDR2 SASEGT. DNA of the CDR3: TGTGCCAGCAGTGATAGCATAAGAACGTACCAAGAGACCCAGTACTTC. Its protein is CASSDSIRTYQETQYF.

This clonotype has only a few counts. The V call is TRBV29-1, the J call TRBJ2-4; 7 bases line up with TRBD1. Unmatched junction bases numbered 1, after V lost 3 bases and J lost 5 bases. This CDR3 is built from 12 residues. Germline V gives CDR1 SQVTM, CDR2 ANQGSEA. This CDR3 reads CSVDTGENIQYF. For the CDR3, the DNA is TGCAGCGTTGACACAGGGGAAAACATTCAGTACTTC.

The chain's CDR3 is CATSRDWFVSGGADTQYF. The CDR3 region has the DNA TGTGCCACCAGCAGAGATTGGTTTGTGAGCGGGGGGGCAGATACGCAGTATTTT. The chain is built from TRBV15 and TRBJ2-3, with 10 bases identical to TRBD2. The V gene's germline CDR1 is LNHNV and CDR2 YYDKDF (reference sequence). J gave up 4 bases and V 0 bases, and 10 bases lay outside the gene matches. CDR3 length equals 18 residues. Variable domain in full (rest from reference TRBV15 and TRBJ2-3): DAMVIQNPRYQVTQFGKPVTLSCSQTLNHNVMYWYQQKSSQAPKLLFHYYDKDFNNEADTPDNFQSRRPNTSFCFLDIRSPGLGDTAMYLCATSRDWFVSGGADTQYFGPGTRLTVL.

The chain links TRBV3-1 to TRBJ2-1; TRBD2 aligns across 10 bases. The V segment lost 7 bases and the J segment 5 bases; nucleotides outside the gene matches: 14. Germline CDR1 and CDR2: LGHDT and YNNKEL (reference sequence). The length of the CDR3 is 17 residues. CDR3 bases: TGTGCCAGCACCCCCGGTAGAGCGGGAGGGGGCAACAATGAGCAGTTCTTC. Translated: CASTPGRAGGGNNEQFF.

This clonotype was counted between two and nine times. The chain links TRBV27 to TRBJ1-2; 8 bases are a match to TRBD1. Germline V gene lookup returns CDR1 MNHEY and CDR2 SMNVEV (reference sequence). This CDR3 contains 16 residues. Trimming took 4 bases from V and 4 from J; bases not matched to a gene: 11. DNA of the CDR3: TGTGCCAGCAGTTCGACAGGGGAATTACGTTTCTATGGCTACACCTTC. Its protein is CASSSTGELRFYGYTF.

The rearrangement joins TRBV3-1 to TRBJ2-1, with a tentative D call TRBD2 (6 bases). The CDR3 covers 16 residues. Per germline, CDR1 LGHDT and CDR2 YNNKEL (reference sequence). Between the trimmed V and J ends, which lost 1 base and 2 bases, there was a span of 12 bases. CDR3 nucleotide sequence: TGTGCCAGCAGCCAAGGCGGGGAGATTACCTACAATGAGCAGTTCTTC. Translating it yields CASSQGGEITYNEQFF.

In this sample, this clonotype turned up a few times. This sequence joins TRBV14 and TRBJ2-1, with D uncertain. Germline CDR1 SGHDN, CDR2 FVKESK. The CDR3 has 15 residues. Between the trimmed V and J ends, which lost 2 bases and 0 bases, there was a span of 8 bases. CDR3 DNA: TGTGCCAGCAGCCAATTGGTGAGCTCCTACAATGAGCAGTTCTTC. This sequence encodes CASSQLVSSYNEQFF.

This clonotype was seen ten or more times. V and J are TRBV12-3 or TRBV12-4 and TRBJ1-2; no clear D gene. V dropped 5 bases and J dropped 9 bases, with 16 bases sitting between them. The CDR3 extends over 13 amino acids. CDR3 residues: CASSPSGAVSYTF. CDR3 bases: TGTGCCAGCAGTCCTAGTGGAGCAGTCAGCTACACCTTC.

This clonotype was detected a few times. V is TRBV21-1 and J is TRBJ1-4. TRBV21-1 is noted as a pseudogene. The CDR3 length is 16 residues. CDR3 in amino acids: CASSKKWQAFNEKLFF. The CDR3 DNA is TGTGCCAGCAGCAAAAAGTGGCAGGCCTTTAATGAAAAACTGTTTTTT.

The V gene is TRBV6-1, the J gene TRBJ2-7; 7 bases are a match to TRBD1. The CDR3 runs 11 residues. The V gene end was trimmed by 8 bases and the J gene end by 7 bases; junction bases not matched to a gene: 5. Germline CDR1 and CDR2: MNHNS and SASEGT. The CDR3 bases are TGTGCCAGCTCAGGGGGTTTAGAGCAGTACTTC. Protein: CASSGGLEQYF.

Only a few counts were recorded for this clonotype. The rearrangement links TRBV6-2 or TRBV6-3 to TRBJ2-7; possibly TRBD1 for D (5 bases). The length of the CDR3 is 13 residues. V lost 4 bases and J 2 bases, leaving 9 bases between the germline ends. Germline lookup yields CDR1 MNHEY and CDR2 SVGEGT. CDR3 protein: CASSWQGPYEQYF. The CDR3 bases are TGTGCCAGCAGTTGGCAGGGCCCCTACGAGCAGTACTTC.

Worth noting for this clonotype: A much larger clone lies one base from this, so it may be a read error. The missing conserved phenylalanine or tryptophan at the end of this CDR3 makes a read error likely. J is TRBJ2-1 and V is TRBV5-6; D call uncertain. This CDR3 comprises 12 residues. V lost 0 bases to trimming and J lost 5 bases, with 3 bases between them. From germline, CDR1 is SGHDT and CDR2 YYEEEE. The CDR3 nucleotides read TGTGCCAGCAGCTTGGAGGACAATGAGCAGTTCATC. Translating it yields CASSLEDNEQFI.

CDR3 DNA: TGTGCCAGCAGCCAAGATGGGCCAGTCTCAGCGTCCTACGAGCAGTACTTC. Protein product: CASSQDGPVSASYEQYF. The rearrangement links TRBV14 to TRBJ2-7; no reliable D call. Germline assignment: CDR1 SGHDN and CDR2 FVKESK. Between the trimmed V and J ends, which lost 0 bases and 1 base, there was a span of 16 bases. The CDR3 runs 17 residues.

This clonotype was seen a handful of times. The chain uses TRBV24-1 and TRBJ2-1; 9 bases map to TRBD1. Per the germline V gene, CDR1 is KGHDR and CDR2 is SFDVKD. This CDR3 region has 15 residues. V lost 3 bases to trimming and J lost 8 bases; unmatched junction nucleotides: 7. The CDR3 DNA sequence: TGTGCCACCAGTGATCGGGACAGGGCCGTATATGAGCAGTTCTTC. This sequence encodes CATSDRDRAVYEQFF.

This chain connects TRBV14 to TRBJ2-1; possibly TRBD2 for D (5 bases). CDR3 length: 15 amino acids. Trimming took 4 bases from V and 3 from J, leaving 13 bases between them. Germline CDR1 is SGHDN and CDR2 is FVKESK. The CDR3 protein is CASSPGLFRYNEQFF. The DNA of the CDR3 is TGTGCCAGCAGCCCCGGACTTTTTCGCTACAATGAGCAGTTCTTC.

This chain uses TRBV29-1 with TRBJ2-7; 7 bases align to TRBD2. V gave up 5 bases and J gave up 1 base; unmatched junction bases: 11. The CDR3 totals 15 residues. Germline lookup yields CDR1 SQVTM and CDR2 ANQGSEA. CDR3 nucleotides: TGCAGCGTTTTACCTAGCGGACGTTCTTCCTACGAGCAGTACTTC. Protein: CSVLPSGRSSYEQYF.

The V and J genes are TRBV2 and TRBJ2-2; tentative D call: TRBD2 (6 bases). From germline, CDR1 is SNHLY and CDR2 FYNNEI. This CDR3 is 14 amino acids long. Trimming cost V 7 bases and J 6 bases, with 15 bases left between them. The CDR3 bases are TGTGCCAGCATTGTTCGGGAGACCCCCGGGGAGCTGTTTTTT. Its translation: CASIVRETPGELFF.

This sequence joins TRBV27 and TRBJ2-7; 8 bases are a match to TRBD1. Germline-derived CDR1 and CDR2 are MNHEY and SMNVEV (reference sequence). CDR3 size: 16 residues. V trimming: 3 bases; J trimming: 4 bases; junction bases outside the gene matches: 11. DNA for the CDR3: TGTGCCAGCAGTTTCCTAGGACAGGGACGGTATTACGAGCAGTACTTC. This codes for CASSFLGQGRYYEQYF.